These 28 T cell receptor beta chains originate from one sample sequenced in a study of CD8+ T cells in alopecia areata. Described treatment: oral pan-JAK inhibitor, 5-10 mg twice daily. Sequencing relied on a cDNA template that was reverse transcribed from extracted RNA. Clones were sequenced by immunoSEQ multiplex PCR, and TCRdb holds only the in-frame ones, with some missing. The sample lists about 140,000 clones, about 86% seen once, with 13% in the top ten. The sample here was CD8+ T cells sorted from blood, taken at week 4, from a patient treated with tofacitinib. The receptor source for this set is a human donor with alopecia areata.

The genes are TRBV10-3 and TRBJ1-2; TRBD1 is a possible D gene (6 bases). The CDR3 runs to 15 residues. Trimming stripped 3 bases from V and 2 bases from J, with 13 bases between. Germline V gene data show CDR1 as ENHRY and CDR2 as SYGVKD. CDR3: CAISDNGGHNYGYTF. Written as DNA, the CDR3 is TGTGCCATCAGTGACAACGGGGGACACAACTATGGCTACACCTTC.

This clone was recorded a few times. This rearrangement joins TRBV4-1 to TRBJ2-2; 7 nucleotides match TRBD1. The CDR3 has 14 amino acids. Germline V lookup: CDR1 MGHRA, CDR2 YSYEKL. V lost 6 bases to trimming and J lost 1 base; unmatched junction nucleotides: 2. CDR3 sequence (DNA): TGCGCCAGCAGGCGGACAGGGAACACCGGGGAGCTGTTTTTT. Translation gives CASRRTGNTGELFF.

V usage is TRBV10-1 and J usage is TRBJ2-5; 14 nucleotides line up with TRBD2. The CDR3 is 16 amino acids. Germline CDR1 is WNHNN and CDR2 is SYGVQD (reference sequence). V lost 10 bases to trimming and J lost 2 bases; unmatched junction nucleotides: 9. The CDR3: CANPGLAGAKQETQYF. The CDR3 DNA reads TGCGCCAACCCGGGACTAGCGGGAGCGAAACAAGAGACCCAGTACTTC.

This clone was observed a single time. The rearrangement links TRBV27 to TRBJ1-1; perhaps TRBD1 as D (5 bases). V gave up 7 bases and J gave up 4 bases, with 19 bases separating them. The CDR3 runs to 15 residues. Germline CDR1 reads MNHEY; CDR2 reads SMNVEV (reference sequence). CDR3 sequence (DNA): TGTGCCAGCACCGTCTCCGGGGCCCTCGGCACTGAAGCTTTCTTT. It translates to CASTVSGALGTEAFF.

This chain connects TRBV2 to TRBJ2-1, with D maybe TRBD2 (6 bases). V was cut by 9 bases and J by 3 bases, with 15 bases left in between. Germline loops: CDR1 SNHLY, CDR2 FYNNEI. The CDR3 runs 14 residues. As DNA, the CDR3 is TGTGCCAGAACCGGGACTTCCCGCTACAATGAGCAGTTCTTC. Amino acid sequence: CARTGTSRYNEQFF. Full variable domain (outside the CDR3, taken from reference TRBV2 and TRBJ2-1): EPEVTQTPSHQVTQMGQEVILRCVPISNHLYFYWYRQILGQKVEFLVSFYNNEISEKSEIFDDQFSVERPDGSNFTLKIRSTKLEDSAMYFCARTGTSRYNEQFFGPGTRLTVL.

In this sample, this clone turned up a few times. This sequence joins TRBV29-1 and TRBJ2-7; 9 nucleotides line up with TRBD1. The CDR3 is made up of 15 amino acids. V shed 3 bases, J shed 3 bases, and the junction held 9 bases outside the gene matches. The germline CDR1 and CDR2 sequences are SQVTM and ANQGSEA. The CDR3 DNA reads TGCAGCGTTGACGTAGCGGACAGGGGTTTCTACGAGCAGTACTTC. This codes for CSVDVADRGFYEQYF.

The rearrangement joins TRBV12-5 to TRBJ2-7; D remains ambiguous. The CDR3 is made up of 13 amino acids. Between the trimmed V and J ends, which lost 1 base and 5 bases, there was a span of 9 bases. Germline V gene data show CDR1 as LGHNT and CDR2 as FRNRAP. The CDR3: CASGLAIWHEQYF. The CDR3 DNA reads TGTGCTAGTGGTTTGGCCATCTGGCACGAGCAGTACTTC. Supplemented by reference TRBV12-5 and TRBJ2-7, the full variable domain reads DARVTQTPRHKVTEMGQEVTMRCQPILGHNTVFWYRQTMMQGLELLAYFRNRAPLDDSGMPKDRFSAEMPDATLATLKIQPSEPRDSAVYFCASGLAIWHEQYFGPGTRLTVT.

V gene TRBV7-9 combines with J gene TRBJ1-2; 7 positions match TRBD1. The germline gives CDR1 SEHNR, CDR2 FQNEAQ (reference sequence). The junction had 3 bases not matched to a gene; V was cut back by 7 bases and J by 4 bases. The CDR3 covers 12 residues. CDR3 nucleotide sequence: TGTGCCAGCATGACAGGGTCCTATGGCTACACCTTC. It specifies CASMTGSYGYTF.

The chain recombines TRBV27 with TRBJ2-7, with TRBD2 matching 7 bases. Unmatched junction bases numbered 4, after V lost 7 bases and J lost 4 bases. The germline V gene encodes CDR1 MNHEY and CDR2 SMNVEV (reference sequence). This CDR3 region has 12 residues. CDR3 loop: CASKGRGYEQYF. Written as DNA, the CDR3 is TGTGCCAGCAAGGGGAGGGGATACGAGCAGTACTTC.

The V gene is TRBV18, the J gene TRBJ2-3; possible D gene TRBD2, 7 bases. The CDR3 spans 17 residues. Germline V gene sequence: CDR1 KGHSH, CDR2 LQKENI. V lost 1 base and J 3 bases, leaving 17 bases between the germline ends. CDR3 loop: CASSPQRQGRVTDTQYF. The DNA for the CDR3 is TGTGCCAGCTCACCACAACGCCAGGGGAGGGTGACAGATACGCAGTATTTT.

Points on this clone: Relative to the germline gene, one junction end is altered; a read error may explain this. The genes are TRBV7-9 and TRBJ2-3; the D is unclear. This CDR3 has 10 residues. Germline lookup yields CDR1 SEHNR and CDR2 FQNEAQ (reference sequence). DNA of the CDR3: TGTGCCAGCAGCTTAGATGCGCAGTATTTT. Translated, it gives CASSLDAQYF.

This clone turned up a few times. V usage is TRBV28 and J usage is TRBJ2-7; 7 bases are a match to TRBD1. Trimming cost V 5 bases and J 2 bases; bases outside gene matches: 12. The CDR3 runs 16 residues. Per germline, CDR1 MDHEN and CDR2 SYDVKM. The CDR3 region is CASSKGQLPSTYEQYF. In DNA form, the CDR3 reads TGTGCCAGCAGTAAGGGACAGCTCCCTAGCACCTACGAGCAGTACTTC. Full variable domain (rest looked up from reference TRBV28 and TRBJ2-7): DVKVTQSSRYLVKRTGEKVFLECVQDMDHENMFWYRQDPGLGLRLIYFSYDVKMKEKGDIPEGYSVSREKKERFSLILESASTNQTSMYLCASSKGQLPSTYEQYFGPGTRLTVT.

The chain joins TRBV7-6 to TRBJ2-2; 7 positions match TRBD1. The germline CDR1 and CDR2 sequences are SGHVS and FNYEAQ. This CDR3 spans 16 amino acids. The trim removed 3 bases at V and 3 bases at J, leaving 7 bases unmatched. CDR3 in DNA: TGTGCCAGCAGCTTGCCGAGGGGGCAGGACACCGGGGAGCTGTTTTTT. This translates into CASSLPRGQDTGELFF.

The CDR3 protein is CASSPQGTPEAFF. CDR3 nucleotide sequence: TGTGCCAGCAGCCCACAAGGGACACCCGAAGCTTTCTTT. This chain joins TRBV13 and TRBJ1-1, with a possible D match to TRBD1 (6 bases). The CDR3 is 13 residues long. The V and J ends lost 5 bases and 8 bases respectively, with 15 bases between them. From germline, CDR1 is PRHDT and CDR2 FYEKMQ (reference sequence).

The chain uses TRBV6-5 and TRBJ2-7; D remains unclear. The CDR3 contains 10 residues. The V and J ends lost 8 bases and 5 bases respectively, with 7 bases between them. Germline values: CDR1 MNHEY, CDR2 SVGAGI. The CDR3 DNA sequence: TGTGCCAGCGGGTCCCACGAGCAGTACTTC. It specifies CASGSHEQYF.

In this sample, this clone turned up once. J is TRBJ2-3 and V is TRBV13; the D gene is possibly TRBD1 (5 bases). Germline V gene sequence: CDR1 PRHDT, CDR2 FYEKMQ (reference sequence). There are 16 residues in the CDR3. V shed 0 bases and J shed 0 bases, with 10 bases lying between them. The CDR3 DNA follows: TGTGCCAGCAGCTTAGGCCTCAAGGGGAGCACAGATACGCAGTATTTT. Protein product: CASSLGLKGSTDTQYF.

This clone turned up a few times. This chain joins TRBV4-1 and TRBJ2-3; D is unresolved. Germline V CDR1 and CDR2: MGHRA, YSYEKL. The CDR3 spans 14 residues. Trimming stripped 1 base from V and 6 bases from J, with 11 bases between. The CDR3, as DNA: TGCGCCAGCAGCCAAGGGCATAGCATCGATACGCAGTATTTT. Translated, it gives CASSQGHSIDTQYF.

The V call is TRBV4-1, the J call TRBJ2-1; perhaps TRBD1 as D (7 bases). Trimming stripped 5 bases from V and 9 bases from J, with 20 bases between. The CDR3 length is 15 residues. CDR1 MGHRA and CDR2 YSYEKL come from the germline V gene. The CDR3 nucleotides are TGCGCCAGCAGCAACCCGGGAGACAGGGTTTCTGAGCAGTTCTTC. As protein: CASSNPGDRVSEQFF.

This chain connects TRBV29-1 to TRBJ1-5, with TRBD1 identical over 8 bases. Germline V gene sequence: CDR1 SQVTM, CDR2 ANQGSEA. Unmatched junction bases numbered 1, after V lost 2 bases and J lost 4 bases. The CDR3 is made up of 13 amino acids. The CDR3 nucleotides read TGCAGCGTTGAAAGACAGGGGAATCAGCCCCAGCATTTT. This sequence encodes CSVERQGNQPQHF.

This chain joins TRBV5-4 and TRBJ2-3; the match to TRBD2 covers 12 bases. Per the germline V gene, CDR1 is SGHNT and CDR2 is YYREEE (reference sequence). The CDR3 length is 16 residues. Losses at the gene ends were 3 bases for V and 5 bases for J; bases not matched to a gene: 7. CDR3 residues: CASSSASGGAGDTQYF. Here the CDR3 DNA reads TGTGCCAGCAGCTCCGCTAGCGGGGGGGCCGGAGATACGCAGTATTTT.

The V call is TRBV7-9, the J call TRBJ2-5; D uncertain. Germline CDR1 reads SEHNR; CDR2 reads FQNEAQ (reference sequence). Between the trimmed V and J ends, which lost 7 bases and 5 bases, there was a span of 8 bases. The CDR3 covers 11 residues. CDR3 DNA sequence: TGTGCCAGCAAAGGGTGGGAGACCCAGTACTTC. It encodes CASKGWETQYF.

The rearrangement joins TRBV5-1 to TRBJ2-7, with D maybe TRBD1 (6 bases). The V end was cut by 4 bases, the J end by 5 bases, with 13 bases between. The CDR3 spans 13 residues. Germline loops: CDR1 SGHRS, CDR2 YFSETQ. CDR3 coding DNA: TGCGCCAGCAGCCTGTGGACAGTGAACGAGCAGTACTTC. Residues: CASSLWTVNEQYF.

The J gene is TRBJ2-7, the V gene TRBV11-2; the D gene is possibly TRBD2 (5 bases). This CDR3 contains 14 residues. Germline V gene data show CDR1 as SGHAT and CDR2 as FQNNGV. Deletions cut 2 bases from V and 3 bases from J, with 11 bases between. The CDR3 loop reads CASSLPPGIYEQYF. In nucleotides, the CDR3 is TGTGCCAGCAGCTTACCCCCGGGGATCTACGAGCAGTACTTC. Combining the CDR3 with reference TRBV11-2 and TRBJ2-7 gives the whole variable domain EAGVAQSPRYKIIEKRQSVAFWCNPISGHATLYWYQQILGQGPKLLIQFQNNGVVDDSQLPKDRFSAERLKGVDSTLKIQPAKLEDSAVYLCASSLPPGIYEQYFGPGTRLTVT.

The V call is TRBV6-6, the J call TRBJ2-3; TRBD2 aligns across 7 bases. This CDR3 has 14 amino acids. V shed 7 bases and J 0 bases; nucleotides not matched to a gene: 4. Looked up from germline, CDR1 is MNHNY and CDR2 is SVGAGI (reference sequence). The CDR3 loop reads CASTGGGSTDTQYF. In DNA, the CDR3 is TGTGCCAGCACTGGGGGGGGTAGCACAGATACGCAGTATTTT.

V and J are TRBV11-2 and TRBJ2-7; 10 bases map to TRBD1. CDR3 length: 14 amino acids. V was pared by 4 bases and J by 3 bases, with 3 bases of the junction left unmatched. The V gene's germline CDR1 is SGHAT and CDR2 FQNNGV. For the CDR3, the DNA is TGTGCCAGCAGCTATTGGACAGGGGGCTACGAGCAGTACTTC. Its translation: CASSYWTGGYEQYF.

This clone was seen a few times. The chain links TRBV4-1 to TRBJ2-7; 10 bases agree with TRBD1. Germline CDR1 MGHRA, CDR2 YSYEKL. The CDR3 contains 14 residues. With 2 bases clipped from V and 5 bases from J, the junction kept 3 bases outside the gene matches. The CDR3 sequence is CASSQPGTGDEQYF. CDR3 DNA: TGCGCCAGCAGCCAACCTGGGACAGGGGACGAGCAGTACTTC.

V usage is TRBV27 and J usage is TRBJ2-5; D gene uncertain. Judging by the DNA end, TRBJ2-7 fits better; the J call may be wrong. The germline gives CDR1 MNHEY, CDR2 SMNVEV (reference sequence). The CDR3 runs 10 residues. For the CDR3, the DNA is TGTGCCAGCGGTTGGTACGAGCAGTACTTC. Its protein is CASGWYEQYF.

The rearrangement uses TRBV29-1 and TRBJ2-6; D not certain. Between the trimmed V and J ends, which lost 3 bases and 2 bases, there was a span of 11 bases. The CDR3 sequence is 15 residues long. Germline assignment: CDR1 SQVTM and CDR2 ANQGSEA. CDR3 sequence (DNA): TGCAGCGTTGAGGTTTGGGTGGCTGGGGCCAACGTCCTGACTTTC. This gives the protein CSVEVWVAGANVLTF.